Presented here are 27 T cell receptor beta chains from one specimen sequenced in a study of cytomegalovirus exposure and HLA in healthy donors. The PCR contained 60 Vbeta and 13 Jbeta primers. Clones were sequenced by immunoSEQ multiplex PCR, and TCRdb holds only the in-frame ones, with some missing. The table lists about 140,000 clones, 65% to 70% of them singletons. Sequencing input: PBMCs. Receptors were obtained from a young man in good health and CMV-seropositive.

This clone was counted between two and nine times. The rearrangement joins TRBV5-4 to TRBJ2-7; possible D gene TRBD2, 5 bases. There are 17 residues in the CDR3. V dropped 4 bases and J dropped 7 bases, with 27 bases sitting between them. Germline CDR1 reads SGHNT; CDR2 reads YYREEE (reference sequence). The CDR3, as DNA: TGTGCCAGCAGCGTACGGGCAAGCGGAGGTGCCCTCCGAGAGCAGTACTTC. Its protein is CASSVRASGGALREQYF.

The chain is built from TRBV2 and TRBJ2-5; D might be TRBD2 (5 bases). Germline V gives CDR1 SNHLY, CDR2 FYNNEI. The CDR3 totals 16 residues. The V end lost 0 bases, the J end lost 5 bases, and 16 bases lay between the germline ends. CDR3 sequence (DNA): TGTGCCAGCAGTGAAGCCACGGGATTCCCGCGGGAGACCCAGTACTTC. Protein product: CASSEATGFPRETQYF. The whole variable domain, filled in from reference TRBV2 and TRBJ2-5, reads EPEVTQTPSHQVTQMGQEVILRCVPISNHLYFYWYRQILGQKVEFLVSFYNNEISEKSEIFDDQFSVERPDGSNFTLKIRSTKLEDSAMYFCASSEATGFPRETQYFGPGTRLLVL.

V gene TRBV19 combines with J gene TRBJ1-2, with D possibly TRBD1 on 5 matching bases. The V gene's germline CDR1 is LNHDA and CDR2 SQIVND (reference sequence). The CDR3 contains 17 residues. Between the trimmed V and J ends, which lost 3 bases and 4 bases, there was a span of 21 bases. The CDR3 here is CASSIRRLGGGLYGYTF. CDR3 DNA: TGTGCCAGTAGTATTCGTCGTCTTGGCGGGGGACTCTATGGCTACACCTTC.

This clone showed up just a few times. The gene calls are TRBV28 and TRBJ1-5, with 8 bases aligning to TRBD1. In germline, CDR1 is MDHEN, CDR2 SYDVKM. V lost 6 bases and J lost 6; bases outside the gene matches: 16. The CDR3 has 17 residues. CDR3 DNA: TGTGCCAGCAGACCGACATGGACAGGGCTTCGTGGTCAGCCCCAGCATTTT. Its translation is CASRPTWTGLRGQPQHF.

This chain connects TRBV6-5 to TRBJ1-3; no clear D gene. The V end lost 5 bases, the J end lost 1 base, and 12 bases lay between the germline ends. Germline V gene data show CDR1 as MNHEY and CDR2 as SVGAGI. The CDR3 has 15 amino acids. The CDR3 DNA sequence: TGTGCCAGCAGTCCCCTAGGAGGGTCTGGAAACACCATATATTTT. Its translation is CASSPLGGSGNTIYF.

This clone turned up a few times. The rearrangement uses TRBV7-2 and TRBJ2-1, with 10 bases aligning to TRBD2. CDR3 length: 17 residues. From germline, CDR1 is SGHTA and CDR2 FQGNSA. Trimming took 0 bases from V and 2 from J; bases not matched to a gene: 4. The chain's CDR3 is CASSLAYGLAAYNEQFF. CDR3 in DNA: TGTGCCAGCAGCTTAGCTTATGGACTAGCGGCCTACAATGAGCAGTTCTTC.

The chain combines TRBV2 with TRBJ1-2; 9 bases match TRBD1. The CDR3 is 14 residues long. Germline V lookup: CDR1 SNHLY, CDR2 FYNNEI. V lost 5 bases, J lost 6 bases, and 7 bases stayed unmatched. The CDR3 DNA sequence: TGTGCCAGCAGTTCCCGGACAGGGGAGGATGGCTACACCTTC. Residues: CASSSRTGEDGYTF.

V is TRBV27 and J is TRBJ2-7, with TRBD1 matching over 7 bases. The V gene's germline CDR1 is MNHEY and CDR2 SMNVEV (reference sequence). After removal of 4 bases from V and 4 bases from J, the junction contained 7 bases not matched to a gene. This CDR3 spans 14 amino acids. CDR3: CASSSNRGRYEQYF. CDR3 DNA sequence: TGTGCCAGCAGTTCGAACAGGGGTAGGTACGAGCAGTACTTC.

This clone has just a few counts. The rearrangement joins TRBV4-1 to TRBJ2-5; 9 positions agree with TRBD1. The length of the CDR3 is 15 residues. Germline CDR1 MGHRA, CDR2 YSYEKL. The J segment lost 2 bases and the V segment lost 1 base, leaving 2 bases of the junction unmatched. In DNA, the CDR3 is TGCGCCAGCAGCCAAGCCGGGACAGGGCAAGAGACCCAGTACTTC. This translates into CASSQAGTGQETQYF.

CDR3 sequence: CASSLGVAGSAYNEQFF. The CDR3 DNA reads TGTGCCAGCAGCTTAGGGGTAGCGGGAAGCGCCTACAATGAGCAGTTCTTC. This rearrangement joins TRBV7-9 to TRBJ2-1; TRBD2 aligns across 8 bases. Germline V CDR1 and CDR2: SEHNR, FQNEAQ (reference sequence). Trimming removed 1 base from V and 2 bases from J; junction bases left unmatched: 7. The CDR3 length is 17 residues.

J is TRBJ2-3 and V is TRBV30, with D unclear. The V end lost 0 bases, the J end lost 4 bases, and 11 bases lay between the germline ends. Germline V CDR1 and CDR2: GTSNPN, SVGIG (reference sequence). The CDR3 contains 14 residues. The CDR3 DNA reads as TGTGCCTGGAGTGTTAGGAGAGTCGCAGATACGCAGTATTTT. Residues: CAWSVRRVADTQYF.

The gene calls are TRBV9 and TRBJ2-3, with TRBD2 matching over 13 bases. V lost 0 bases to trimming and J lost 3 bases; unmatched junction nucleotides: 16. The CDR3 covers 21 residues. CDR1 is SGDLS, CDR2 YYNGEE, per germline. The CDR3 bases are TGTGCCAGCAGCGTAGGAGGGGGGAGAACTAGCGGGAGGGCCTGGACAGATACGCAGTATTTT. Protein: CASSVGGGRTSGRAWTDTQYF.

V and J are TRBV6-5 and TRBJ2-7, with TRBD2 identical over 11 bases. V dropped 2 bases and J dropped 10; count of bases not matched to a gene: 13. This CDR3 comprises 16 residues. From germline, CDR1 is MNHEY and CDR2 SVGAGI. The CDR3 DNA reads TGTGCCAGCAGTTACCTTGCACGTGGGACTAGCGGTCCCCAGTACTTC. Its protein is CASSYLARGTSGPQYF.

J is TRBJ2-1 and V is TRBV29-1, with TRBD1 matching over 9 bases. Germline lookup yields CDR1 SQVTM and CDR2 ANQGSEA. Trimming took 6 bases from V and 7 from J; bases not matched to a gene: 7. CDR3 length: 13 amino acids. For the CDR3, the DNA is TGCAGCGTGAGGGACAGGGTCGGGAATGAGCAGTTCTTC. Translating it yields CSVRDRVGNEQFF.

The table lists this clone with a count of one. The identical CDR3 is also encoded by other nucleotide sequences in the sample. The gene calls are TRBV7-9 and TRBJ1-1; a weak D match, TRBD1 (5 bases). Germline CDR1 is SEHNR and CDR2 is FQNEAQ (reference sequence). This CDR3 has 13 amino acids. V lost 3 bases to trimming and J lost 3 bases, with 8 bases between them. The CDR3 reads CASSFIGDTEAFF. CDR3 nucleotide sequence: TGTGCCAGCAGCTTCATAGGGGACACTGAAGCTTTCTTT.

There are a few counts of this clone. The chain has TRBV7-3 and TRBJ2-1; D remains unclear. With 5 bases removed from V and 3 bases from J, the gap between germline ends came to 14 bases. The CDR3 runs to 15 residues. CDR1 SGHTA and CDR2 FQGTGA come from the germline V gene. The CDR3 loop is CASSEAPTDYNEQFF. The CDR3 nucleotides read TGTGCCAGCAGCGAAGCCCCGACTGACTACAATGAGCAGTTCTTC.

CDR3 loop: CASSQVLAFTYEQYF. CDR3 DNA sequence: TGTGCCAGCAGCCAAGTCTTAGCGTTCACCTACGAGCAGTACTTC. V is TRBV4-2 and J is TRBJ2-7, with D tentatively TRBD2 (5 bases). This CDR3 contains 15 residues. CDR1 is LGHNA, CDR2 YNFKEQ, per germline. Trimming took 1 base from V and 2 from J, leaving 12 bases between them.

The chain links TRBV5-1 to TRBJ1-1; D gene unclear. The germline V gene encodes CDR1 SGHRS and CDR2 YFSETQ. The CDR3 consists of 13 residues. The V end was cut by 6 bases, the J end by 5 bases, with 14 bases between. The CDR3 reads CASTLLDSTEAFF. Here the CDR3 DNA reads TGCGCCAGCACCCTTTTGGACTCGACTGAAGCTTTCTTT.

V usage is TRBV7-2 and J usage is TRBJ1-2, with 9 positions matching TRBD1. V trimming: 8 bases; J trimming: 5 bases; junction bases outside the gene matches: 9. Germline V gene lookup returns CDR1 SGHTA and CDR2 FQGNSA. The length of the CDR3 is 14 residues. In nucleotides, the CDR3 is TGTGCCAGCTCCGGGACAGGGTTTAAGTATGGCTACACCTTC. The encoded protein is CASSGTGFKYGYTF.

The chain has TRBV6-6 and TRBJ2-1; 12 nucleotides align to TRBD2. Germline V gene data show CDR1 as MNHNY and CDR2 as SVGAGI (reference sequence). V lost 4 bases to trimming and J lost 3 bases; unmatched junction nucleotides: 4. The CDR3 totals 16 residues. The CDR3 coding sequence is TGTGCCAGCAGTTGGACTAGCGGGATAGTCTACAATGAGCAGTTCTTC. This translates into CASSWTSGIVYNEQFF.

The chain joins TRBV27 to TRBJ2-2; no clear D. This CDR3 is 11 amino acids long. V gave up 6 bases and J gave up 7 bases, with 6 bases separating them. Germline V gene data show CDR1 as MNHEY and CDR2 as SMNVEV (reference sequence). The CDR3: CASSHGGELFF. The CDR3 nucleotides are TGTGCCAGCAGCCACGGCGGGGAGCTGTTTTTT.

The chain recombines TRBV4-2 with TRBJ2-1, with TRBD2 matching over 11 bases. Unmatched junction bases numbered 4, after V lost 1 base and J lost 5 bases. Germline CDR1 LGHNA, CDR2 YNFKEQ. This CDR3 comprises 16 residues. The CDR3 region is CASSQGGTSGDNEQFF. As DNA, the CDR3 is TGTGCCAGCAGCCAAGGAGGGACTAGCGGTGACAATGAGCAGTTCTTC.

This clone showed up just a few times. This chain connects TRBV29-1 to TRBJ2-6; D remains unclear. Germline V gives CDR1 SQVTM, CDR2 ANQGSEA. The CDR3 sequence is 17 residues long. The V end was cut by 0 bases, the J end by 2 bases, with 14 bases between. The CDR3 bases are TGCAGCGTTGAAGATACCCTGAGAGGTGCTGGGGCCAACGTCCTGACTTTC. Translated, it gives CSVEDTLRGAGANVLTF.

In this sample, this clone turned up a few times. The chain has TRBV5-4 and TRBJ1-1, with no clear D. This CDR3 comprises 14 residues. V lost 4 bases to trimming and J lost 0 bases, with 10 bases between them. CDR1 and CDR2 (germline): SGHNT, YYREEE (reference sequence). This CDR3 reads CASSRDQMNTEAFF. CDR3 bases: TGTGCCAGCAGCCGGGATCAAATGAACACTGAAGCTTTCTTT.

This chain links TRBV6-6 with TRBJ1-1, with TRBD1 matching 7 bases. Germline V gives CDR1 MNHNY, CDR2 SVGAGI (reference sequence). The trim removed 7 bases at V and 2 bases at J, leaving 10 bases unmatched. The CDR3 loop spans 15 amino acids. CDR3 sequence (DNA): TGTGCCAGCATCCAGGACAGGAGGATTAACACTGAAGCTTTCTTT. It encodes CASIQDRRINTEAFF.

V is TRBV2 and J is TRBJ2-7; 8 nucleotides match TRBD2. The CDR3 totals 13 residues. Germline assignment: CDR1 SNHLY and CDR2 FYNNEI. After removal of 7 bases from V and 6 bases from J, the junction contained 8 bases not matched to a gene. Here the CDR3 DNA reads TGTGCCAGCAAACCGGGAGGGCCGCTCGAGCAGTACTTC. Its protein is CASKPGGPLEQYF.

This chain joins TRBV27 and TRBJ2-7, with a tentative D call TRBD1 (6 bases). This CDR3 is built from 15 residues. Germline V lookup: CDR1 MNHEY, CDR2 SMNVEV (reference sequence). Trimming removed 0 bases at V and 4 bases at J, with 13 bases between. This CDR3 reads CASSLSIGTMYEQYF. The CDR3 nucleotides read TGTGCCAGCAGTTTATCAATCGGGACAATGTACGAGCAGTACTTC.